Listed below are T cell receptor beta chains from one sample, sequenced in a study of radiation and T cells in renal cell carcinoma. The data were produced by immunoSEQ multiplex PCR, yet TCRdb's version contains in-frame clones alone and is incomplete. The sample records about 91,000 clones, about four fifths being singletons. Sequences were derived from blood, sampled from a patient whose treatment included radiotherapy and nephrectomy. The receptors derive from a man aged 55-75 years with renal cell carcinoma. Both conserved end residues are part of each CDR3. Fields, in order: V gene, CDR3 length, J gene, D gene, clone size, CDR3 DNA, CDR3 protein. D genes are given only for firm matches. Clone sizes are given selectively: once, few, many, or a class where the clone is expanded.

v_gene: TRBV29-1
len: 13
j_gene: TRBJ2-3
d_gene: TRBD2
abundance: NA
CDR3nt: TGCAGCGCGACCAGCGGGAGGGGAGATACGCAGTATTTT
CDR3aa: CSATSGRGDTQYF

v_gene: TRBV10-2
len: 13
j_gene: TRBJ1-2
d_gene: NA
abundance: NA
CDR3nt: TGCGCCAGCAGTGAGTCCAGGGTCTATGGCTACACCTTC
CDR3aa: CASSESRVYGYTF

v_gene: TRBV5-8
len: 15
j_gene: TRBJ2-7
d_gene: NA
abundance: NA
CDR3nt: TGTGCCAGCAGCTTGCAGTTGAGAGGGTCCTACGAGCAGTACTTC
CDR3aa: CASSLQLRGSYEQYF

v_gene: TRBV5-1
len: 15
j_gene: TRBJ1-3
d_gene: NA
abundance: NA
CDR3nt: TGCGCGGCAGCTTGGGACTCTCGGTTCGGAAACACCATATATTTT
CDR3aa: CAAAWDSRFGNTIYF

v_gene: TRBV9
len: 18
j_gene: TRBJ1-1
d_gene: TRBD1
abundance: NA
CDR3nt: TGTGCCAGCAGCGTGGCCCCTCCTGGACAGGGAGGAAACACTGAAGCTTTCTTT
CDR3aa: CASSVAPPGQGGNTEAFF

v_gene: TRBV5-1
len: 17
j_gene: TRBJ1-3
d_gene: NA
abundance: NA
CDR3nt: TGCGCCAGCAGCCCTGAAGGGGGACCGAGCTCTGGAAACACCATATATTTT
CDR3aa: CASSPEGGPSSGNTIYF

v_gene: TRBV5-1
len: 13
j_gene: TRBJ2-4
d_gene: NA
abundance: NA
CDR3nt: TGCGCCAGCAGCCGCACCCGATCGAACATTCAGTACTTC
CDR3aa: CASSRTRSNIQYF

v_gene: TRBV6-5
len: 13
j_gene: TRBJ1-2
d_gene: NA
abundance: NA
CDR3nt: TGTGCCAGCAGTTACGCGGCCCTTGGGGGCTACACCTTC
CDR3aa: CASSYAALGGYTF

v_gene: TRBV7-9
len: 18
j_gene: TRBJ2-1
d_gene: TRBD2
abundance: NA
CDR3nt: TGTGCCAGCAGCTTAGTTGGGGCTAGCGGGAGGGCTAGGAATGAGCAGTTCTTC
CDR3aa: CASSLVGASGRARNEQFF

v_gene: TRBV30
len: 15
j_gene: TRBJ1-2
d_gene: NA
abundance: few
CDR3nt: TGTGCCTGGACCGGGCTAGGGAGGATCCCGTATGGCTACACCTTC
CDR3aa: CAWTGLGRIPYGYTF

v_gene: TRBV2
len: 14
j_gene: TRBJ2-4
d_gene: TRBD2
abundance: few
CDR3nt: TGTGCCAGCAGTCTAGCGGGAGCCAAAAACATTCAGTACTTC
CDR3aa: CASSLAGAKNIQYF

v_gene: TRBV9
len: 15
j_gene: TRBJ2-2
d_gene: NA
abundance: NA
CDR3nt: TGTGCCAGCAGCGTAGACCAGGGTGGCACCGGGGAGCTGTTTTTT
CDR3aa: CASSVDQGGTGELFF

v_gene: TRBV25-1
len: 15
j_gene: TRBJ2-2
d_gene: TRBD2
abundance: few
CDR3nt: TGTGCCAGCAGTGCCAGCGGGGTGAACACCGGGGAGCTGTTTTTT
CDR3aa: CASSASGVNTGELFF

v_gene: TRBV19
len: 14
j_gene: TRBJ2-7
d_gene: TRBD2
abundance: once
CDR3nt: TGTGCCAGTGGGACTAGCGGGAGTTTCTACGAGCAGTACTTC
CDR3aa: CASGTSGSFYEQYF

v_gene: TRBV6-1
len: 15
j_gene: TRBJ1-1
d_gene: TRBD1
abundance: NA
CDR3nt: TGTGCCAGCAGGGGACAGGCTTATCCGAACACTGAAGCTTTCTTT
CDR3aa: CASRGQAYPNTEAFF

v_gene: TRBV4-3
len: 15
j_gene: TRBJ1-3
d_gene: NA
abundance: NA
CDR3nt: TGCGCCAGCAGCCAAGGCGTGAGCTCTGGAAACACCATATATTTT
CDR3aa: CASSQGVSSGNTIYF

v_gene: TRBV10-2
len: 14
j_gene: TRBJ2-1
d_gene: TRBD2
abundance: NA
CDR3nt: TGCGCCAGCAGCCGGACTAGCGGGTCCAATGAGCAGTTCTTC
CDR3aa: CASSRTSGSNEQFF

v_gene: TRBV2
len: 11
j_gene: TRBJ2-7
d_gene: NA
abundance: once
CDR3nt: TGTGCCAGCAGTTCCTCCTACGAGCAGTACTTC
CDR3aa: CASSSSYEQYF

v_gene: TRBV18
len: 18
j_gene: TRBJ1-1
d_gene: TRBD1
abundance: NA
CDR3nt: TGTGCCAGCTCACCATTCCCGGTACGACAGGGGGCTAACACTGAAGCTTTCTTT
CDR3aa: CASSPFPVRQGANTEAFF

v_gene: TRBV19
len: 13
j_gene: TRBJ1-1
d_gene: TRBD1
abundance: NA
CDR3nt: TGTGCCAGTAGGGGCAGGGGGCCCGCTGAAGCTTTCTTT
CDR3aa: CASRGRGPAEAFF